This T cell receptor beta chain comes out of a study of long-term antiretroviral therapy in people with HIV. To note about this clone: Its antigen is as yet unknown.

Researchers secured at least one pre-ART and at least two post-ART PBMC samples from each donor. Run at survey level, the immunoSEQ assay was version v3.0. The sequencing target was about 35,000-55,000 T-cell genomes per sample. The table came from immunoSEQ multiplex PCR; TCRdb's copy has only in-frame clones and leaves some out. In the table there are some 28,000 clones, around 96% of which are singletons. V shed 5 bases and J 10 bases; nucleotides not matched to a gene: 11. Germline CDR1 and CDR2: MGHRA and YSYEKL. The length of the CDR3 is 14 residues. Broader study findings: Diversity increased after ART yet remained lower than in transplant donor controls. Unavailable data included ART adherence, viral resistance and therapy changes (switches in treatment).

The receptor's source is a man aged 25 to 40 with HIV. This sequence joins TRBV4-1 and TRBJ1-5; 7 bases line up with TRBD1. Sequencing was performed on unsorted PBMCs, taken roughly 6.2 years after starting antiretroviral therapy. CDR3 protein: CASSDRQGTIPQHF. The CDR3 DNA is TGCGCCAGCAGCGATAGACAGGGAACTATTCCCCAGCATTTT.